This T cell receptor (beta chain) comes out of a study of T cell responses to AZD1222 COVID-19 vaccine. Findings of the study overall: Most donors were white British and more were female, and clonal diversity was possibly underestimated. Regions left unmutated in variants are reportedly the target of nearly half of spike-specific TCRs. Sampling that yielded the repertoires occurred only after the peak T cell response. Breadth and depth of Spike-specific TCRs rose after two AZD1222 doses.

Concerning this clone itself: Its cognate antigen is unknown.

Repertoires were generated with immunoSEQ multiplex PCR, while TCRdb's copy carries only in-frame clones and drops some. Of about 150,000 clones in the sample, about 85% are singletons; the top ten hold approximately 6.6%. Sequencing was performed on peripheral blood, taken after recovery from COVID-19. The sequence derives from an adult who had recovered from COVID-19.

CDR3 bases: TGCAGCGTCGCGGGACTAGCTGACTTTTACAATGAGCAGTTCTTC. Its translation: CSVAGLADFYNEQFF. The genes are TRBV29-1 and TRBJ2-1; 9 nucleotides match TRBD2. The CDR3 runs to 15 residues. Germline V gene sequence: CDR1 SQVTM, CDR2 ANQGSEA. Trimming removed 6 bases from V and 4 bases from J; junction bases left unmatched: 10.